This TCR beta chain was profiled in a study of glioma-infiltrating T cells. Findings and limits, study-wide: Gliomas, especially low-grade, showed above-expected tissue-blood divergence; non-neoplastic patients showed below. Tissue and blood shared very few CDR3 sequences.

The sample holds a few counts of this clonotype. The antigen is unknown. The iRepertoire nested amplicon-rescue multiplex PCR amplified TCR alpha and beta CDR3s from RNA. TCRdb analysed the multiplex PCR reads with MiXCR anew, one entry per CDR3 protein. The table records some 180,000 distinct CDR3 sequences, over 25% of them present only once. CDR1 and CDR2 (germline): SGHDT, YYEEEE. The ends were cut back, 5 bases at V and 1 base at J, with 9 bases in the middle. The CDR3 has 13 amino acids. The gene calls are TRBV5-6 and TRBJ1-1; D uncertain. Sequences were obtained from glioma tissue, nonneoplastic brain tissue, or PBMCs (not recorded which). The clonotype comes from a human donor with low-grade glioma or glioblastoma, undergoing nonglioma brain surgery, or in good health (not recorded which). The CDR3 bases are TGTGCCAGCAGGGGTACAAGGAACACTGAAGCTTTCTTT. This sequence encodes CASRGTRNTEAFF. Variable domain in full (rest from reference TRBV5-6 and TRBJ1-1): DAGVTQSPTHLIKTRGQQVTLRCSPKSGHDTVSWYQQALGQGPQFIFQYYEEEERQRGNFPDRFSGHQFPNYSSELNVNALLLGDSALYLCASRGTRNTEAFFGQGTRLTVV.